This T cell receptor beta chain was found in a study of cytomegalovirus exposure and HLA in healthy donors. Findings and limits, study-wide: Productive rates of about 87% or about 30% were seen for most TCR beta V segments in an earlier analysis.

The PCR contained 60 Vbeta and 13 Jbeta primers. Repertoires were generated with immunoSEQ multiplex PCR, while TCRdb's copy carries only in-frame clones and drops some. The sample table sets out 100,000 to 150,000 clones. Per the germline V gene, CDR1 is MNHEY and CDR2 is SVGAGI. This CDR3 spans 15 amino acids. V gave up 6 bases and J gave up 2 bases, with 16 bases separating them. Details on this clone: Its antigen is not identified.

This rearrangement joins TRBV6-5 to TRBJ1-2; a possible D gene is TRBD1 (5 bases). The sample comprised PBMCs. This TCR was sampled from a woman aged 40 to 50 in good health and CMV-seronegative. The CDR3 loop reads CASRTARGTNYGYTF. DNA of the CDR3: TGTGCCAGCAGAACCGCGCGGGGGACCAACTATGGCTACACCTTC.